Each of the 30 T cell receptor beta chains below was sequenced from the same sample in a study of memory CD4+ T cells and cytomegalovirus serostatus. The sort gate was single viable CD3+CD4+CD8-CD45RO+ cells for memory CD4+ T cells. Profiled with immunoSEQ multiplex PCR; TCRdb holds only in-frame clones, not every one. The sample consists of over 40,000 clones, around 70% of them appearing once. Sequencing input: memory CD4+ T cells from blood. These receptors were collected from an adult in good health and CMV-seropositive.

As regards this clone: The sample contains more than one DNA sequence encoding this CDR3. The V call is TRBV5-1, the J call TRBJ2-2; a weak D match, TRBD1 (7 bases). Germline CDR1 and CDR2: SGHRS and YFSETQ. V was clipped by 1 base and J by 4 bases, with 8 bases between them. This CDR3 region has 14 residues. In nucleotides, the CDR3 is TGCGCCAGCAGCTTGCAGGGGGGCACCGGGGAGCTGTTTTTT. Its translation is CASSLQGGTGELFF.

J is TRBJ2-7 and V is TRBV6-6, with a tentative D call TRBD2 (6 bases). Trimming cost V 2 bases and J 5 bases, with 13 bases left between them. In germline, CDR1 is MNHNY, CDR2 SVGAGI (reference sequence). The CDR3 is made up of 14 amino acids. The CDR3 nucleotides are TGTGCCAGCAGTTACGGGGGGAAGGCCCACGAGCAGTACTTC. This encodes CASSYGGKAHEQYF.

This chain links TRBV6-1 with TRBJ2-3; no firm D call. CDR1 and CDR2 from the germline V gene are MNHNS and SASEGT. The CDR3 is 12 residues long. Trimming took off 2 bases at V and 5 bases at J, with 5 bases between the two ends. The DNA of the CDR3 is TGTGCCAGCAGTGAATTCCAAGATACGCAGTATTTT. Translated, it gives CASSEFQDTQYF.

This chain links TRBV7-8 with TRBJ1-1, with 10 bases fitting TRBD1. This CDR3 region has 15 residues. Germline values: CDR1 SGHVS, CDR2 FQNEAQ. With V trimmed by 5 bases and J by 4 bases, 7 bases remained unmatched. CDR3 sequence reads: CASSRRTGGSTEAFF. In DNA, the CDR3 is TGTGCCAGCAGCCGTCGGACAGGGGGATCCACTGAAGCTTTCTTT.

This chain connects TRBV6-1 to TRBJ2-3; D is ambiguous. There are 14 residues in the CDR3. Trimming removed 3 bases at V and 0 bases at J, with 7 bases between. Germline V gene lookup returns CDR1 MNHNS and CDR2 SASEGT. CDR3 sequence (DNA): TGTGCCAGCAGTGAGGGCTCTAGCACAGATACGCAGTATTTT. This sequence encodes CASSEGSSTDTQYF.

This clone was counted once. The CDR3 sequence is CASSLGTGAGETQYF. The CDR3 DNA sequence: TGTGCCAGCAGCTTAGGGACAGGGGCCGGTGAGACCCAGTACTTC. The V call is TRBV7-9, the J call TRBJ2-5; 9 positions match TRBD1. CDR1 SEHNR and CDR2 FQNEAQ come from the germline V gene (reference sequence). The CDR3 extends over 15 amino acids. Trimming cost V 1 base and J 5 bases; bases outside gene matches: 5.

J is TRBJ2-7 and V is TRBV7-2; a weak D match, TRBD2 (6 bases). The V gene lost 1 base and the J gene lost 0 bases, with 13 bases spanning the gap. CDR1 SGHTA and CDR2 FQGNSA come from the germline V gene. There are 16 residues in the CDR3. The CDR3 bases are TGTGCCAGCAGCTTAGAAGTGACTAGGGCCTCCTACGAGCAGTACTTC. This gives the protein CASSLEVTRASYEQYF.

The CDR3 here is CASSSGQGSYEQYF. In DNA form, the CDR3 reads TGTGCCAGCAGCTCCGGACAGGGATCCTACGAGCAGTACTTC. The chain recombines TRBV9 with TRBJ2-7, with 8 bases identical to TRBD1. Germline V gene lookup returns CDR1 SGDLS and CDR2 YYNGEE. Unmatched junction bases numbered 4, after V lost 4 bases and J lost 1 base. CDR3 length equals 14 residues.

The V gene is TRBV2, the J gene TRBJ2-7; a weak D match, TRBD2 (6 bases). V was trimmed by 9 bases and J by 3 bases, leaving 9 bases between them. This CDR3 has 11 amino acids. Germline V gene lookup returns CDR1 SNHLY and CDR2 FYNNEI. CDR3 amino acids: CASTGGYEQYF. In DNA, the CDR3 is TGTGCCAGTACCGGGGGCTACGAGCAGTACTTC. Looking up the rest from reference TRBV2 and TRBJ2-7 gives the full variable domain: EPEVTQTPSHQVTQMGQEVILRCVPISNHLYFYWYRQILGQKVEFLVSFYNNEISEKSEIFDDQFSVERPDGSNFTLKIRSTKLEDSAMYFCASTGGYEQYFGPGTRLTVT.

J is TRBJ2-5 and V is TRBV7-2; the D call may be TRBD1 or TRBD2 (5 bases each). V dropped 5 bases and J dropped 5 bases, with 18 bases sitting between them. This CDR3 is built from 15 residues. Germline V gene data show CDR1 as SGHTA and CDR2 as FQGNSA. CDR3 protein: CASSPGTHQAETQYF. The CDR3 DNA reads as TGTGCCAGCAGCCCAGGGACCCATCAGGCGGAGACCCAGTACTTC.

CDR3: CASSRETSGGNEQFF. The CDR3 region has the DNA TGCGCCAGCAGCCGAGAGACTAGCGGGGGTAATGAGCAGTTCTTC. The chain recombines TRBV4-1 with TRBJ2-1; 12 bases are a match to TRBD2. Germline loops: CDR1 MGHRA, CDR2 YSYEKL. The CDR3 is 15 residues long. V shed 4 bases, J shed 7 bases, and the junction held 5 bases outside the gene matches.

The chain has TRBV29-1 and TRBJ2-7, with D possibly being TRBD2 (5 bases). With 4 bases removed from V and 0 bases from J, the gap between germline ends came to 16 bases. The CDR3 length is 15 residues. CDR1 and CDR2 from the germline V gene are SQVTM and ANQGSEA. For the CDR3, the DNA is TGCAGCGTTGTCCCGTGGACCGGAGGCTCCTACGAGCAGTACTTC. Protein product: CSVVPWTGGSYEQYF.

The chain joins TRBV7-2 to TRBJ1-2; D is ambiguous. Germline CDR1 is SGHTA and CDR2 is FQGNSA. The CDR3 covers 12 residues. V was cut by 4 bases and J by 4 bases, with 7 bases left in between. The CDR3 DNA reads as TGTGCCAGCAGCTCCCACTCCTATGGCTACACCTTC. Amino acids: CASSSHSYGYTF.

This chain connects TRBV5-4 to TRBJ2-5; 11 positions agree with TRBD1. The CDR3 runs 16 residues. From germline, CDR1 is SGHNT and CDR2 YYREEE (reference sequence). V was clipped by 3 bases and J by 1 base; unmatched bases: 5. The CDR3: CASSSGQGAIQETQYF. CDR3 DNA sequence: TGTGCCAGCAGCTCCGGACAGGGGGCTATCCAAGAGACCCAGTACTTC.

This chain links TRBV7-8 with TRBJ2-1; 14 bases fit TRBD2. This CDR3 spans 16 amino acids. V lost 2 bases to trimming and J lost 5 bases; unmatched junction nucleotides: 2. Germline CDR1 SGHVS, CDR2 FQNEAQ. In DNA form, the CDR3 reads TGTGCCAGCAGCTTACCGACTAGCGGGGGGGACAATGAGCAGTTCTTC. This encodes CASSLPTSGGDNEQFF. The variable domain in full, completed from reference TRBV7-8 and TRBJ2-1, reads GAGVSQSPRYKVAKRGQDVALRCDPISGHVSLFWYQQALGQGPEFLTYFQNEAQLDKSGLPSDRFFAERPEGSVSTLKIQRTQQEDSAVYLCASSLPTSGGDNEQFFGPGTRLTVL.

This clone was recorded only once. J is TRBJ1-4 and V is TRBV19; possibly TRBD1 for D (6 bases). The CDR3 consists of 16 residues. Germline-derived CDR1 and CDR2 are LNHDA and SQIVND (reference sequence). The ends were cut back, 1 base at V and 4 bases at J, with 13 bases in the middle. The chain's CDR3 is CASSIGPGVLNEKLFF. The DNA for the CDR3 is TGTGCCAGTAGTATAGGGCCAGGGGTCCTTAATGAAAAACTGTTTTTT.

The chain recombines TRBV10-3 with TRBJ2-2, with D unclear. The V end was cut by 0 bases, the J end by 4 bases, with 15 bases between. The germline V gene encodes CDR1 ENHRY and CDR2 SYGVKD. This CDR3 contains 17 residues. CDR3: CAISESGRAPSTGELFF. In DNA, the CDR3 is TGTGCCATCAGTGAGTCCGGTAGGGCCCCCAGCACCGGGGAGCTGTTTTTT.

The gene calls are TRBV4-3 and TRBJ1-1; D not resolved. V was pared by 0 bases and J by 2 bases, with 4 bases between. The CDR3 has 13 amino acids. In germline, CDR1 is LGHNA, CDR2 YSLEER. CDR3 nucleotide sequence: TGCGCCAGCAGCCAAGATTTTAACACTGAAGCTTTCTTT. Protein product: CASSQDFNTEAFF.

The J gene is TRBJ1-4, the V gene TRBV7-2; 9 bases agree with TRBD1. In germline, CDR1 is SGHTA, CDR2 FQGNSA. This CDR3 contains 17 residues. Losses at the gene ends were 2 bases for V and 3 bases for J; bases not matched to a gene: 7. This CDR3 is CASSLYGTGYPNEKLFF. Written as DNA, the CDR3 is TGTGCCAGCAGCTTATATGGGACAGGGTATCCTAATGAAAAACTGTTTTTT. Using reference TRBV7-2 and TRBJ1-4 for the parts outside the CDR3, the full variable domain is GAGVSQSPSNKVTEKGKDVELRCDPISGHTALYWYRQSLGQGLEFLIYFQGNSAPDKSGLPSDRFSAERTGGSVSTLTIQRTQQEDSAVYLCASSLYGTGYPNEKLFFGSGTQLSVL.

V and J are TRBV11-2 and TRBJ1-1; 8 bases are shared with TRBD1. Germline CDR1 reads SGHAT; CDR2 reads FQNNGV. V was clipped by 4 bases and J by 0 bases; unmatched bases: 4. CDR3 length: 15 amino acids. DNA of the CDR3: TGTGCCAGCAGCTCTGGGGACAGGATGAACACTGAAGCTTTCTTT. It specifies CASSSGDRMNTEAFF.

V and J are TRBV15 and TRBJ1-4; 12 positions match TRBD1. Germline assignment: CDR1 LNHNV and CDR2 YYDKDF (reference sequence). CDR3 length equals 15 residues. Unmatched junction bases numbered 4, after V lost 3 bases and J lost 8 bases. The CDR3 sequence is CATSRRGTGGEKLFF. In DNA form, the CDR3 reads TGTGCCACCAGCAGGAGGGGGACAGGGGGCGAAAAACTGTTTTTT.

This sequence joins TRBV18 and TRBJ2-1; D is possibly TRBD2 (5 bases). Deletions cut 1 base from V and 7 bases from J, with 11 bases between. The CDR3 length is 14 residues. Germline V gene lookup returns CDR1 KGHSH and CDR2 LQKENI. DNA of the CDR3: TGTGCCAGCTCACCACTGATGGAGGTTAATGAGCAGTTCTTC. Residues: CASSPLMEVNEQFF. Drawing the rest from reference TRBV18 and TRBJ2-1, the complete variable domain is NAGVMQNPRHLVRRRGQEARLRCSPMKGHSHVYWYRQLPEEGLKFMVYLQKENIIDESGMPKERFSAEFPKEGPSILRIQQVVRGDSAAYFCASSPLMEVNEQFFGPGTRLTVL.

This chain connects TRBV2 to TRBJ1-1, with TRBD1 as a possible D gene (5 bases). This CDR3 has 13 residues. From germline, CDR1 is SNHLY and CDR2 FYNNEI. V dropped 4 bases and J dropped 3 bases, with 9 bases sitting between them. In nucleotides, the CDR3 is TGTGCCAGCAGTGTCTTACAGGACACTGAAGCTTTCTTT. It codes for CASSVLQDTEAFF.

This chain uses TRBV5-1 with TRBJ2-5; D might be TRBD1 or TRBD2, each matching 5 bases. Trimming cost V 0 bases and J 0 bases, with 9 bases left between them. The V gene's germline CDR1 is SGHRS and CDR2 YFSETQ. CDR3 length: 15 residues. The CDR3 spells CASSLGWGNQETQYF. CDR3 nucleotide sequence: TGCGCCAGCAGCTTGGGGTGGGGGAACCAAGAGACCCAGTACTTC.

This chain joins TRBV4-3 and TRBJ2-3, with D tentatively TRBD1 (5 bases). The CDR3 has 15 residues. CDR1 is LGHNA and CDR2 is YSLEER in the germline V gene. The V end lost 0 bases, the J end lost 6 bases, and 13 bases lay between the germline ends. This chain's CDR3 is CASSQDRVEADTQYF. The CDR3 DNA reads TGCGCCAGCAGCCAAGACAGGGTTGAGGCGGATACGCAGTATTTT.

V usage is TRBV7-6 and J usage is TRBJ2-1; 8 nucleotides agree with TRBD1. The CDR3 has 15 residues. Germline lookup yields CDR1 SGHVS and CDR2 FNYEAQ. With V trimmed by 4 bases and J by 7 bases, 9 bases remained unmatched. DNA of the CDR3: TGTGCCAGCAGCTCGGACAGGGAGACCGGGAATGAGCAGTTCTTC. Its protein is CASSSDRETGNEQFF.

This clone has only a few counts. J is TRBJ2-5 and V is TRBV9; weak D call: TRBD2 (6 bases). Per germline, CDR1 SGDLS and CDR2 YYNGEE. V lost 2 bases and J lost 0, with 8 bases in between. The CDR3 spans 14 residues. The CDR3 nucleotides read TGTGCCAGCAGCGTCCGGGACTACCAAGAGACCCAGTACTTC. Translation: CASSVRDYQETQYF.

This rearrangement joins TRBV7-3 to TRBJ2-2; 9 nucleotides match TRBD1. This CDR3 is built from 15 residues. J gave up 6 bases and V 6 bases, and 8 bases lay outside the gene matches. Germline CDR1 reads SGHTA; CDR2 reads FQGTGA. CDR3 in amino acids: CASSSPGQGPGELFF. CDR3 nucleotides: TGTGCCAGCAGTTCTCCGGGACAGGGCCCCGGGGAGCTGTTTTTT.

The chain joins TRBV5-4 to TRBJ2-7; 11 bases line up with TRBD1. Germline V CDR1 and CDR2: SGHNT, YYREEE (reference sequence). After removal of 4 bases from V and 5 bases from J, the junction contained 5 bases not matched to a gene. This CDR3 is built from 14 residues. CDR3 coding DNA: TGTGCCAGCAGCACCAGGGACAGGGGGGACGAGCAGTACTTC. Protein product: CASSTRDRGDEQYF.

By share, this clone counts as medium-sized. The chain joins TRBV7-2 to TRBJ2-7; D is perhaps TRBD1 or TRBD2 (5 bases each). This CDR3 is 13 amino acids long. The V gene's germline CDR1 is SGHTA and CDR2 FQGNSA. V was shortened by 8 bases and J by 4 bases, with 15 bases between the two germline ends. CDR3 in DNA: TGTGCCAGCTTGGGACCCAATTATTACGAGCAGTACTTC. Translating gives CASLGPNYYEQYF. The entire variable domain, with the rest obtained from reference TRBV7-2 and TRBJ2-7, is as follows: GAGVSQSPSNKVTEKGKDVELRCDPISGHTALYWYRQSLGQGLEFLIYFQGNSAPDKSGLPSDRFSAERTGGSVSTLTIQRTQQEDSAVYLCASLGPNYYEQYFGPGTRLTVT.